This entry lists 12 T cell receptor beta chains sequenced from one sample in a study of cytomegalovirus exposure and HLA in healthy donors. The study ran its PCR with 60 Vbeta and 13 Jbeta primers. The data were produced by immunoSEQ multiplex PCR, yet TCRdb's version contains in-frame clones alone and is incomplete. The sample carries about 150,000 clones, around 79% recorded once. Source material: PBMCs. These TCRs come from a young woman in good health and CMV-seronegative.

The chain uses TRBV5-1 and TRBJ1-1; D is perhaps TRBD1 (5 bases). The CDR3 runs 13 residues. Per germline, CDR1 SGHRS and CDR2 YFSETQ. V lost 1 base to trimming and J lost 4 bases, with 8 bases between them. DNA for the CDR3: TGCGCCAGCAGCTTGACCAGGGCCACTGAAGCTTTCTTT. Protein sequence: CASSLTRATEAFF. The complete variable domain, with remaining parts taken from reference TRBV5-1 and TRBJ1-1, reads KAGVTQTPRYLIKTRGQQVTLSCSPISGHRSVSWYQQTPGQGLQFLFEYFSETQRNKGNFPGRFSGRQFSNSRSEMNVSTLELGDSALYLCASSLTRATEAFFGQGTRLTVV.

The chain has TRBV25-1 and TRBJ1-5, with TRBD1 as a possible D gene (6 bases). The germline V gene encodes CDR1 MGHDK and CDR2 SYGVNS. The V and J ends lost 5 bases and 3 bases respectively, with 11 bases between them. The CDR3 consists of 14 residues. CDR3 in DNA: TGTGCCAGCAGTCACAGGGACCCCAATCAGCCCCAGCATTTT. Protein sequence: CASSHRDPNQPQHF.

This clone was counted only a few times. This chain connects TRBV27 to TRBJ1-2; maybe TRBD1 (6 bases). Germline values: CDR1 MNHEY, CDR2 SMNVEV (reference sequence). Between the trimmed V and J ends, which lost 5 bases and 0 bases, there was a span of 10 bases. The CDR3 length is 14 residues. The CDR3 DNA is TGTGCCAGCAGTGACAGGTTAGCTAACTATGGCTACACCTTC. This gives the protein CASSDRLANYGYTF.

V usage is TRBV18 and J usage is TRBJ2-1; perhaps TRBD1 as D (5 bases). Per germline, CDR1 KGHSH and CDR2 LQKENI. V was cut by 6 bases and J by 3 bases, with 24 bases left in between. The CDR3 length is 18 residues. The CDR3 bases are TGTGCCAGCTCGACGTTAGACAGCCCCGGTCTCCTCTACAATGAGCAGTTCTTC. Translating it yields CASSTLDSPGLLYNEQFF.

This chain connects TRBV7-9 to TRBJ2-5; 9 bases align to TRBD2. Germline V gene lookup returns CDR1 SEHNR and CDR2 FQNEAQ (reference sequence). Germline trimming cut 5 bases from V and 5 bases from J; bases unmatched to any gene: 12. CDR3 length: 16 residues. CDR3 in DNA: TGTGCCAGCAGCCGAGTAGCGGGGGCACTTGGGGAGACCCAGTACTTC. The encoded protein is CASSRVAGALGETQYF.

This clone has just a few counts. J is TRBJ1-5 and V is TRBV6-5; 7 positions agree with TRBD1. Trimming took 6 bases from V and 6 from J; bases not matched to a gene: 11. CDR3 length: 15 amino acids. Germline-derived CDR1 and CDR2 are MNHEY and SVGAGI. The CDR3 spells CASRRTYRGGQPQHF. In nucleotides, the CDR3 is TGTGCCAGCAGAAGGACATACAGGGGAGGTCAGCCCCAGCATTTT.

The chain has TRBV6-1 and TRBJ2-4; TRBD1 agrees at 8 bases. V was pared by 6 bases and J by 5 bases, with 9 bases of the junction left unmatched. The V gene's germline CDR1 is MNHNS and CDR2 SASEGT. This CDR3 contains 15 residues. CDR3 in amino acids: CASRRQGSAENIQYF. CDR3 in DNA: TGTGCCAGCAGGCGACAGGGGTCTGCGGAAAACATTCAGTACTTC.

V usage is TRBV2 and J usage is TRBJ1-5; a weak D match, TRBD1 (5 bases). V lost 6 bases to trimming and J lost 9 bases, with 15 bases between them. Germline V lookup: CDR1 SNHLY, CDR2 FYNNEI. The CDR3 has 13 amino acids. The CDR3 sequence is CASRGQLGWPQHF. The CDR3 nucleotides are TGTGCCAGCAGGGGGCAGCTGGGTTGGCCCCAGCATTTT.

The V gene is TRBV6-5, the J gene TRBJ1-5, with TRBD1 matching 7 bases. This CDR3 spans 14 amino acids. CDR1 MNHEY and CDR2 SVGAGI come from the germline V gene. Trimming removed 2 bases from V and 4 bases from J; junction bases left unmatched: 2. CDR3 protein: CASSYRTGNQPQHF. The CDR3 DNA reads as TGTGCCAGCAGTTACCGGACAGGTAATCAGCCCCAGCATTTT.

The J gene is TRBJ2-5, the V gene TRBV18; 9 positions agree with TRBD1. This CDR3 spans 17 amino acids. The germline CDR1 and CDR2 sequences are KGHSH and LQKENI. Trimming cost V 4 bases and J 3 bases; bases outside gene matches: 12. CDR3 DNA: TGTGCCAGCTCACAATACACTACCGGGACAGGGAAAGAGACCCAGTACTTC. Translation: CASSQYTTGTGKETQYF.

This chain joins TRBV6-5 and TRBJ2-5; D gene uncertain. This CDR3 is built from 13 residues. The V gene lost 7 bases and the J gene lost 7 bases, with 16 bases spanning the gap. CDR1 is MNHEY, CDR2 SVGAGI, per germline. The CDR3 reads CASTPRSRRTQYF. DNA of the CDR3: TGTGCCAGCACCCCACGGTCCCGGAGGACCCAGTACTTC.

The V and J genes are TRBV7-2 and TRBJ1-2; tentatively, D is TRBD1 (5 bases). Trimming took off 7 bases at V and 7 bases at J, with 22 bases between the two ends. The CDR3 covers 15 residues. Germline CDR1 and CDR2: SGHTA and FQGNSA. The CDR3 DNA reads TGTGCCAGCAACAGAGTTGCAAGGGGAGGTTCTGGCTACACCTTC. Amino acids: CASNRVARGGSGYTF.